This T cell receptor (beta chain) was observed in a study of T cells in Graves' hyperthyroidism and ophthalmopathy. Study-level points and caveats: Ophthalmopathy cases were set apart from stable hyperthyroidism by a 13 V-J model.

Details on this clonotype: Its antigen is undetermined.

The source material, RNA transcripts, was used to amplify TCR beta CDR3 regions. HTBI primers were used for first-round RT-PCR of the TCR CDR3. TCRdb re-called the multiplex PCR reads with MiXCR, one entry per CDR3 protein. In the table there are about 350,000 distinct CDR3 sequences, approximately 18% of which are singletons. The J segment lost 2 bases and the V segment lost 4 bases, leaving 7 bases of the junction unmatched. Germline-derived CDR1 and CDR2 are MNHNS and SASEGT. The CDR3 length is 15 residues. Individuals with ophthalmopathy presented a Clinical Activity Score of at least 3, a NOSPECS grade of at least 4 and a duration under 3 months. This sample holds PBMCs from less than 13 ml fresh peripheral blood.

This chain connects TRBV6-1 to TRBJ1-2; 7 nucleotides align to TRBD1. Sequencing was carried out using blood. This receptor was identified in a woman in her thirties or forties with Graves' ophthalmopathy. This CDR3 reads CASSAHRGQNYGYTF. The CDR3 DNA sequence: TGTGCCAGCAGTGCCCACAGGGGACAAAACTATGGCTACACCTTC.